The 26 T cell receptor beta chains given below trace back to one sample, sequenced in a study of T cells in Graves' hyperthyroidism and ophthalmopathy (dated by TCRdb to between 2017 and 2020). Library preparation was by multiplex PCR. TCRdb lists the instrument as Illumina HiSeq 2000. Amplification of TCR beta CDR3 regions was carried out from RNA transcripts. A first-round RT-PCR of the TCR CDR3 used the HTBI primer set with the Qiagen OneStep RT-PCR kit. TCRdb trimmed public reads at Q25 via fastp, called clones via MiXCR and kept in-frame beta chains. One record per CDR3 amino acid sequence lists the most common genes and DNA. In this sample the table shows approximately 600,000 distinct CDR3 sequences, 14% of which occur a single time. Of the sample, approximately 6.4% falls within the top ten clones. Material for sequencing was blood. The origin of the receptors is a woman between 18 and 29 years old with Graves' ophthalmopathy.

This clonotype was counted at least ten times. The V gene is TRBV20-1, the J gene TRBJ2-7; 11 bases are a match to TRBD2. From germline, CDR1 is DFQATT and CDR2 SNEGSKA (reference sequence). This CDR3 has 21 amino acids. V lost 0 bases and J lost 3; bases outside the gene matches: 22. The CDR3 is CSAREGPVAGGPSTPLYEQYF. The DNA for the CDR3 is TGCAGTGCTAGAGAGGGTCCGGTAGCGGGAGGGCCTAGTACGCCCCTCTACGAGCAGTACTTC.

This clonotype was recorded at least ten times. The V gene is TRBV11-3, the J gene TRBJ2-7; 8 bases are a match to TRBD1. The germline V gene has CDR1 SGHNT and CDR2 YENEEA. Trimming took 6 bases from V and 0 from J; bases not matched to a gene: 7. This CDR3 spans 15 amino acids. This CDR3 reads CASRVRDRNSYEQYF. The CDR3 DNA is TGTGCCAGCAGGGTCCGGGACAGGAACTCCTACGAGCAGTACTTC. The full variable domain, with the rest looked up from reference TRBV11-3 and TRBJ2-7, is EAGVVQSPRYKIIEKKQPVAFWCNPISGHNTLYWYLQNLGQGPELLIRYENEEAVDDSQLPKDRFSAERLKGVDSTLKIQPAELGDSAVYLCASRVRDRNSYEQYFGPGTRLTVT.

This clonotype was counted a few times. This chain links TRBV20-1 with TRBJ2-1; 8 bases fit TRBD2. Germline V gene lookup returns CDR1 DFQATT and CDR2 SNEGSKA (reference sequence). This CDR3 is 15 amino acids long. The V segment lost 3 bases and the J segment 7 bases; nucleotides outside the gene matches: 11. CDR3 amino acids: CSASSPAGARNEQFF. Written as DNA, the CDR3 is TGCAGTGCTAGCTCCCCAGCGGGAGCTCGGAATGAGCAGTTCTTC.

This chain uses TRBV29-1 with TRBJ1-2, with 7 bases aligning to TRBD1. CDR1 is SQVTM and CDR2 is ANQGSEA in the germline V gene. There are 11 residues in the CDR3. V lost 4 bases to trimming and J lost 6 bases; unmatched junction nucleotides: 2. In DNA form, the CDR3 reads TGCAGCGTTGCCAGGGGGGATGGCTACACCTTC. Its translation: CSVARGDGYTF.

A few counts support this clonotype. The chain couples TRBV18 to TRBJ1-3, with no clear D. This CDR3 has 15 residues. The germline V gene encodes CDR1 KGHSH and CDR2 LQKENI. Trimming left V 5 bases short and J 0 bases short, with 11 bases between. The CDR3, as DNA: TGTGCCAGCTCAACCCGCAGTAGCTCTGGAAACACCATATATTTT. Protein: CASSTRSSSGNTIYF.

In its sample, this clonotype was seen many times. This sequence joins TRBV15 and TRBJ1-5, with 7 bases aligning to TRBD1. The CDR3 runs to 16 residues. The germline V gene has CDR1 LNHNV and CDR2 YYDKDF (reference sequence). V trimming: 5 bases; J trimming: 7 bases; junction bases outside the gene matches: 14. In nucleotides, the CDR3 is TGTGCCACCAGCGGCAGTGGACAGGCGTTCTGGCAGCCCCAGCATTTT. Amino acid sequence: CATSGSGQAFWQPQHF. Full variable domain (remainder filled in from reference TRBV15 and TRBJ1-5): DAMVIQNPRYQVTQFGKPVTLSCSQTLNHNVMYWYQQKSSQAPKLLFHYYDKDFNNEADTPDNFQSRRPNTSFCFLDIRSPGLGDTAMYLCATSGSGQAFWQPQHFGDGTRLSIL.

In its sample, this clonotype was seen many times. The rearrangement uses TRBV12-3 or TRBV12-4 and TRBJ2-2, with D unclear. This CDR3 region has 13 residues. The germline V and J ends were trimmed by 4 bases and 7 bases, with 10 bases remaining between them. In nucleotides, the CDR3 is TGTGCCAGCAGTTACCGCCAAGGCGGGGAGCTGTTTTTT. Encoded protein: CASSYRQGGELFF.

In nucleotides, the CDR3 is TGTGCCAGCAGCTCAGGGGTTTTCGGGGCAGATACGCAGTATTTT. Protein sequence: CASSSGVFGADTQYF. The rearrangement joins TRBV11-3 to TRBJ2-3, with D maybe TRBD1 (6 bases). The CDR3 contains 15 residues. The germline V gene encodes CDR1 SGHNT and CDR2 YENEEA. V was cut by 4 bases and J by 4 bases, with 15 bases left in between.

This clonotype appeared once. The chain recombines TRBV19 with TRBJ1-3; D is uncertain. The CDR3 loop spans 14 amino acids. Germline CDR1 LNHDA, CDR2 SQIVND (reference sequence). V was cut by 3 bases and J by 3 bases, with 9 bases left in between. CDR3 in DNA: TGTGCCAGTAGTATCGCCGGGCTTGGAAACACCATATATTTT. This sequence encodes CASSIAGLGNTIYF.

This clonotype was seen repeatedly, ten times or more. The rearrangement links TRBV27 to TRBJ1-1; TRBD1 aligns across 7 bases. The CDR3 length is 14 residues. Germline-derived CDR1 and CDR2 are MNHEY and SMNVEV (reference sequence). V was pared by 5 bases and J by 6 bases, with 9 bases of the junction left unmatched. The CDR3 loop reads CASSPDRVGAEAFF. The CDR3 DNA sequence: TGTGCCAGCAGTCCCGACAGGGTGGGAGCTGAAGCTTTCTTT.

The CDR3 region is CAWSVQGTGAETQYF. CDR3 nucleotide sequence: TGTGCCTGGAGTGTACAGGGGACAGGGGCAGAGACCCAGTACTTC. This chain links TRBV30 with TRBJ2-5; 10 bases map to TRBD1. With V trimmed by 0 bases and J by 4 bases, 5 bases remained unmatched. CDR1 is GTSNPN, CDR2 SVGIG, per germline (reference sequence). The CDR3 has 15 amino acids.

This clonotype has just one count. The genes are TRBV12-3 or TRBV12-4 and TRBJ1-1; D is perhaps TRBD1 (5 bases). Trimming shortened V by 7 bases and J by 3 bases, and 12 bases separated the two germline ends. This CDR3 has 13 amino acids. CDR3 sequence reads: CASNLGPHTEAFF. The DNA for the CDR3 is TGTGCCAGCAACCTGGGGCCCCACACTGAAGCTTTCTTT.

Many counts were recorded for this clonotype. V gene TRBV2 combines with J gene TRBJ2-7; no firm D call. Germline V lookup: CDR1 SNHLY, CDR2 FYNNEI. This CDR3 spans 14 amino acids. Deletions cut 6 bases from V and 0 bases from J, with 12 bases between. CDR3 bases: TGTGCCAGCAGCCCACGTCAGAGCTCCTACGAGCAGTACTTC. It specifies CASSPRQSSYEQYF. Using reference TRBV2 and TRBJ2-7 for the parts outside the CDR3, the full variable domain is EPEVTQTPSHQVTQMGQEVILRCVPISNHLYFYWYRQILGQKVEFLVSFYNNEISEKSEIFDDQFSVERPDGSNFTLKIRSTKLEDSAMYFCASSPRQSSYEQYFGPGTRLTVT.

This clonotype was observed at least ten times. Here the CDR3 DNA reads TGCAGTGCTAGGTCCGGGACCAACTCCTACGAGCAGTACTTC. This encodes CSARSGTNSYEQYF. The chain employs TRBV20-1 and TRBJ2-7; D assignment may be TRBD1 or TRBD2 (5 bases each). V was trimmed by 3 bases and J by 0 bases, leaving 12 bases between them. The CDR3 length is 14 residues. Per the germline V gene, CDR1 is DFQATT and CDR2 is SNEGSKA (reference sequence).

The rearrangement joins TRBV4-3 to TRBJ2-7; 8 bases match TRBD2. V shed 1 base, J shed 6 bases, and the junction held 2 bases outside the gene matches. Germline lookup yields CDR1 LGHNA and CDR2 YSLEER. This CDR3 is 13 amino acids long. The CDR3 DNA sequence: TGCGCCAGCAGCCAAGCGACTAGCGTCGAGCAGTACTTC. This translates into CASSQATSVEQYF.

Many counts were recorded for this clonotype. This chain links TRBV5-1 with TRBJ2-2, with 10 bases fitting TRBD2. After removal of 2 bases from V and 0 bases from J, the junction contained 4 bases not matched to a gene. The CDR3 is 17 residues long. In germline, CDR1 is SGHRS, CDR2 YFSETQ. This CDR3 reads CASSLPSGRPNTGELFF. CDR3 DNA sequence: TGCGCCAGCAGCTTACCTAGCGGGAGACCGAACACCGGGGAGCTGTTTTTT.

This clonotype was seen repeatedly, ten times or more. V gene TRBV2 combines with J gene TRBJ2-3; TRBD2 is a possible D gene (6 bases). The V gene's germline CDR1 is SNHLY and CDR2 FYNNEI. V was clipped by 4 bases and J by 2 bases, with 16 bases between them. The CDR3 spans 16 residues. The CDR3 spells CASSGRRVRSTDTQYF. The CDR3 DNA sequence: TGTGCCAGCAGTGGGCGGAGGGTACGGTCCACAGATACGCAGTATTTT.

This clonotype occurred many times. The chain joins TRBV27 to TRBJ1-2; no clear D. Germline assignment: CDR1 MNHEY and CDR2 SMNVEV (reference sequence). V lost 6 bases, J lost 5 bases, and 22 bases lay in between. CDR3 size: 16 residues. In DNA form, the CDR3 reads TGTGCCAGCAGCGCCTTAACCCCAATCGGCGGTTATGGCTACACCTTC. Translated: CASSALTPIGGYGYTF.

The genes are TRBV19 and TRBJ2-7; D remains ambiguous. Germline V CDR1 and CDR2: LNHDA, SQIVND (reference sequence). The CDR3 sequence is 15 residues long. V lost 7 bases, J lost 0 bases, and 16 bases lay in between. As DNA, the CDR3 is TGTGCCAGTACCCCGGACCGAACCAACTCCTACGAGCAGTACTTC. This translates into CASTPDRTNSYEQYF.

This chain uses TRBV14 with TRBJ1-2, with D uncertain. The CDR3 length is 15 residues. Germline-derived CDR1 and CDR2 are SGHDN and FVKESK. Trimming shortened V by 1 base and J by 4 bases, and 13 bases separated the two germline ends. The CDR3 DNA reads as TGTGCCAGCAGCCAAGTCGGTGGCCAATCCTATGGCTACACCTTC. Its translation is CASSQVGGQSYGYTF.

This clonotype was detected many times. The rearrangement links TRBV28 to TRBJ2-5; D is uncertain. This CDR3 spans 12 amino acids. Trimming cost V 7 bases and J 4 bases, with 10 bases left between them. CDR1 is MDHEN, CDR2 SYDVKM, per germline. The CDR3 nucleotides are TGTGCCAGCACGACGGGTGGAGAGACCCAGTACTTC. Translated, it gives CASTTGGETQYF.

The table lists this clonotype with many counts. The rearrangement links TRBV4-1 to TRBJ1-2, with unresolved D. Germline loops: CDR1 MGHRA, CDR2 YSYEKL. The V end was cut by 0 bases, the J end by 3 bases, with 5 bases between. This CDR3 has 13 residues. CDR3 region: CASSQDGDYGYTF. The CDR3 coding sequence is TGCGCCAGCAGCCAAGACGGAGACTATGGCTACACCTTC.

This clonotype occurred once. The chain carries TRBV6-1 and TRBJ2-3, with D maybe TRBD1 (6 bases). This CDR3 is 10 amino acids long. Germline V gives CDR1 MNHNS, CDR2 SASEGT. V was trimmed by 7 bases and J by 14 bases, leaving 13 bases between them. The chain's CDR3 is CASKQGWLYF. The CDR3 bases are TGTGCCAGCAAACAGGGATGGTTGTATTTT.

The sample holds many counts of this clonotype. The V and J genes are TRBV29-1 and TRBJ1-1; weak D call: TRBD1 (5 bases). Trimming shortened V by 7 bases and J by 4 bases, and 16 bases separated the two germline ends. The germline gives CDR1 SQVTM, CDR2 ANQGSEA. There are 13 residues in the CDR3. The CDR3 reads CSADRPESTEAFF. In DNA form, the CDR3 reads TGCAGCGCAGACAGACCCGAGAGCACTGAAGCTTTCTTT.

This clonotype was seen ten or more times. The J gene is TRBJ2-2, the V gene TRBV5-1; D not resolved. This CDR3 has 16 residues. The V gene lost 0 bases and the J gene lost 3 bases, with 12 bases spanning the gap. Germline CDR1 is SGHRS and CDR2 is YFSETQ. CDR3 sequence (DNA): TGCGCCAGCAGCTTGGCCCTTTGGACGGACACCGGGGAGCTGTTTTTT. Its translation: CASSLALWTDTGELFF.

As for this clonotype: A much larger clone lies a single base off, so this may be a read error. In DNA form, the CDR3 reads TGTGCCAGCAGCTCAATACTAGCGGCTACCTACGAGCAGTGCTTC. Translation: CASSSILAATYEQCF. This chain connects TRBV7-3 to TRBJ2-7; 8 bases are shared with TRBD2. Germline CDR1 is SGHTA and CDR2 is FQGTGA. This CDR3 is 15 amino acids long.